Detailed here is one T cell receptor (beta chain). What it recognizes is unknown. V lost 8 bases and J 0 bases, leaving 14 bases between the germline ends. This CDR3 contains 15 residues. CDR1 is MDHEN and CDR2 is SYDVKM in the germline V gene. A second PCR of 7 to 11 cycles used a sample-barcoded 5' primer and a J-beta primer mix. TCRdb re-called the 5' RACE reads through MiXCR, storing one row per CDR3 protein. Of about 620,000 distinct CDR3 sequences in the sample, 40% to 65% were seen once. This sample was taken from a study of blood T cells in healthy people across ages. Notes on the study in general: No one knew whether donors had CMV, which possibly confounded expanded clonotype changes.

This clonotype was obtained from a woman aged 80 or older in good health. The chain recombines TRBV28 with TRBJ2-1; tentative D call: TRBD1 (6 bases). The sequenced material came from blood. CDR3 amino acids: CASGRTGFSYNEQFF. The CDR3 region has the DNA TGTGCCAGCGGAAGAACAGGGTTCTCCTACAATGAGCAGTTCTTC.